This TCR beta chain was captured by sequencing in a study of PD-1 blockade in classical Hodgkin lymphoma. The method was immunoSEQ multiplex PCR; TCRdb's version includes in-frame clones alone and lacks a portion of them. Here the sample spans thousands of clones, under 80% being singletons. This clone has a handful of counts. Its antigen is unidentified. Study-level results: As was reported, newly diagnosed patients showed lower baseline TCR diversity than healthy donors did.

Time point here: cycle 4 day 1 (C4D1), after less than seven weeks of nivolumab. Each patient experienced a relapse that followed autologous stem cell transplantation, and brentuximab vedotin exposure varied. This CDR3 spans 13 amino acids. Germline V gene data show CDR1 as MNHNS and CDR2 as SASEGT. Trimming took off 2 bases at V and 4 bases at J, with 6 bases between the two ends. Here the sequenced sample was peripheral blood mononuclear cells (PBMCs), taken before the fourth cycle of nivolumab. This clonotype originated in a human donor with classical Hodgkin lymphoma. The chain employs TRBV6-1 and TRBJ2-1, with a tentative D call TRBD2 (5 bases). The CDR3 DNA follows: TGTGCCAGCAGTGAATGGGAGTACAATGAGCAGTTCTTC. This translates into CASSEWEYNEQFF.